One T cell receptor beta chain is described in this entry. The sample comes from a study of blood T cell repertoires in COVID-19. In the authors' methods: For nucleated cells, counts were estimated from reference gene primer amplification. TCRdb keeps only in-frame clones here, not all; method: immunoSEQ multiplex PCR. That table supplies the V and J calls and clone size; D and trimming were determined from the DNA. Of just under 80,000 clones detected, more than 80% appear once; the ten largest clones hold approximately 12%. Trimming left V 7 bases short and J 0 bases short, with 9 bases between. CDR3 size: 13 residues. CDR1 SNHLY and CDR2 FYNNEI come from the germline V gene.

The chain combines TRBV2 with TRBJ1-1; D is unresolved. The sample was peripheral blood. This clonotype originated in a human donor in a cohort sampled during active COVID-19. The CDR3 DNA reads TGTGCCAGCACCGCTGAGGTGAACACTGAAGCTTTCTTT. This codes for CASTAEVNTEAFF.